Presented here are 10 T cell receptor beta chains from one specimen sequenced in a study of CD8 T cells in ankylosing spondylitis. One entry per CDR3 protein results from TCRdb running MiXCR on the 5' RACE reads. The profile covers some 400,000 distinct CDR3 sequences, with more than 20% appearing a single time and about 16% taken by the ten largest. These receptors are not linked to any known antigen. Study-wide results and limits: One TCR beta motif, made up of roughly eight highly homologous variants, appeared characteristic of ankylosing spondylitis blood.

Sequenced input: blood, either unsorted or a sorted T cell fraction (not recorded which). The receptor source for this set is a male donor with ankylosing spondylitis.

This clonotype turned up a few times. CDR3 region: CASSWAGGQRGYTF. The DNA of the CDR3 is TGTGCCAGCAGTTGGGCAGGGGGCCAGCGTGGCTACACCTTC. The rearrangement links TRBV12-3 or TRBV12-4 to TRBJ1-2; 8 bases match TRBD1. The junction had 8 bases not matched to a gene; V was cut back by 4 bases and J by 7 bases. The CDR3 is 14 residues long.

V usage is TRBV6-2 or TRBV6-3 and J usage is TRBJ2-3; maybe TRBD2 (6 bases). The CDR3 extends over 15 amino acids. The V end was cut by 6 bases, the J end by 5 bases, with 18 bases between. Germline V gene lookup returns CDR1 MNHEY and CDR2 SVGEGT. The CDR3 loop is CASSRPGPGVDTQYF. In DNA, the CDR3 is TGTGCCAGCAGCAGACCGGGACCGGGGGTAGATACGCAGTATTTT.

V usage is TRBV28 and J usage is TRBJ2-1; 7 bases are shared with TRBD2. The CDR3 has 16 amino acids. The junction had 10 bases not matched to a gene; V was cut back by 4 bases and J by 4 bases. Germline assignment: CDR1 MDHEN and CDR2 SYDVKM. This chain's CDR3 is CASSSLSGGTYNEQFF. CDR3 nucleotides: TGTGCCAGCAGTTCTCTATCGGGAGGAACTTACAATGAGCAGTTCTTC.

CDR3 in DNA: TGTGCCATCAAAGAAGGAACCTCTGGAAACACCATATATTTT. Its protein product is CAIKEGTSGNTIYF. The rearrangement links TRBV10-3 to TRBJ1-3, with D unresolved. V lost 7 bases to trimming and J lost 0 bases, with 10 bases between them. Looked up from germline, CDR1 is ENHRY and CDR2 is SYGVKD. The CDR3 covers 14 residues.

This clonotype was recorded a few times. V usage is TRBV5-1 and J usage is TRBJ2-2; 12 bases align to TRBD1. From germline, CDR1 is SGHRS and CDR2 YFSETQ. V lost 1 base and J lost 6; bases outside the gene matches: 4. The CDR3 runs to 16 residues. The chain's CDR3 is CASSLTGTGGSGELFF. Here the CDR3 DNA reads TGCGCCAGCAGCTTGACCGGGACAGGGGGCTCCGGGGAGCTGTTTTTT.

This chain joins TRBV4-1 and TRBJ2-1, with TRBD1 as a possible D gene (5 bases). The CDR3 is 14 amino acids. V was shortened by 3 bases and J by 2 bases, with 8 bases between the two germline ends. CDR1 and CDR2 (germline): MGHRA, YSYEKL. The DNA of the CDR3 is TGCGCCAGCAGCCAGTACAGGACCTACAATGAGCAGTTCTTC. Its protein is CASSQYRTYNEQFF.

This clonotype showed up just a few times. V gene TRBV12-3 or TRBV12-4 combines with J gene TRBJ2-1, with D maybe TRBD2 (7 bases). The germline V and J ends were trimmed by 5 bases and 9 bases, with 14 bases remaining between them. The CDR3 has 13 amino acids. The DNA of the CDR3 is TGTGCCAGCAGTCCTTGGGAGGGGGTTGAGCAGTTCTTC. Translated, it gives CASSPWEGVEQFF.

The chain has TRBV28 and TRBJ2-7; D is possibly TRBD2 (7 bases). Trimming stripped 7 bases from V and 1 base from J, with 14 bases between. Germline CDR1 reads MDHEN; CDR2 reads SYDVKM. The CDR3 has 14 amino acids. DNA for the CDR3: TGTGCCAGCACCCCCCGGGGGGCATCCTACGAGCAGTACTTC. It translates to CASTPRGASYEQYF.

V gene TRBV4-1 combines with J gene TRBJ1-2; D is perhaps TRBD1 (5 bases). Germline V gene lookup returns CDR1 MGHRA and CDR2 YSYEKL. CDR3 length: 16 amino acids. The V end was cut by 1 base, the J end by 4 bases, with 16 bases between. CDR3 nucleotide sequence: TGCGCCAGCAGCCAAGCAGTCGCAGGGAACCTCTATGGCTACACCTTC. Translated: CASSQAVAGNLYGYTF.

This clonotype has a handful of counts. The chain combines TRBV20-1 with TRBJ2-1; D may match TRBD1 or TRBD2 (5 bases each). Per the germline V gene, CDR1 is DFQATT and CDR2 is SNEGSKA (reference sequence). The CDR3 is made up of 15 amino acids. Trimming stripped 7 bases from V and 0 bases from J, with 16 bases between. The CDR3: CSEQGPFSSYNEQFF. The CDR3 nucleotides read TGCAGTGAGCAGGGACCATTCAGCTCCTACAATGAGCAGTTCTTC.